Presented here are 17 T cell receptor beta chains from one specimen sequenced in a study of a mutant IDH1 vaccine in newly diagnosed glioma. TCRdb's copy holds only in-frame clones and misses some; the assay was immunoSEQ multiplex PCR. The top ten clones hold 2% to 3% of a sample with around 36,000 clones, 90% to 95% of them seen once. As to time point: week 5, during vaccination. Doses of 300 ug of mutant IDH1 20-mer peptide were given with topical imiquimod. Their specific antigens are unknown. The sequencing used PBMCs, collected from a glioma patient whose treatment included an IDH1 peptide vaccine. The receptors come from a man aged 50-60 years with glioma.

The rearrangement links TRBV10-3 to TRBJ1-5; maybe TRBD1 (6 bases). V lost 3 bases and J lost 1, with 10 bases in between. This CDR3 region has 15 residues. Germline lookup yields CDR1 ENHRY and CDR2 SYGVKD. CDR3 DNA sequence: TGTGCCATCAGTGACGGGGGCTTCAGCAATCAGCCCCAGCATTTT. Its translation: CAISDGGFSNQPQHF.

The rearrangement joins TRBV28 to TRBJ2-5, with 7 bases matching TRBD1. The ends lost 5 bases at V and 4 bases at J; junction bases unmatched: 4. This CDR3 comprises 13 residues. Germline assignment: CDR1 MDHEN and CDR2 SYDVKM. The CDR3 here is CASSMTGIETQYF. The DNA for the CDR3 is TGTGCCAGCAGTATGACAGGGATAGAGACCCAGTACTTC.

DNA for the CDR3: TGCGCCAGCAGCCAAGAGGGGGGTCCAGGAAACACCATATATTTT. As protein: CASSQEGGPGNTIYF. The rearrangement uses TRBV4-3 and TRBJ1-3; D perhaps matches TRBD1 (5 bases). The length of the CDR3 is 15 residues. Trimming took 0 bases from V and 4 from J, leaving 10 bases between them. Germline CDR1 is LGHNA and CDR2 is YSLEER.

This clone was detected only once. The CDR3 DNA reads as TGTGCCAGCAGTGAAGGAAGGGTCGAGCAGTACTTC. This gives the protein CASSEGRVEQYF. The rearrangement joins TRBV6-1 to TRBJ2-7, with unresolved D. V was pared by 1 base and J by 6 bases, with 7 bases between. This CDR3 comprises 12 residues. Germline CDR1 reads MNHNS; CDR2 reads SASEGT.

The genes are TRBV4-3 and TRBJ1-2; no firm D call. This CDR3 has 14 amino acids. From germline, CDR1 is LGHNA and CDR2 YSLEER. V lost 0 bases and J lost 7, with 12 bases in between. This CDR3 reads CASSQEATTSGYTF. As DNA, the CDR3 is TGCGCCAGCAGCCAAGAGGCAACGACATCTGGCTACACCTTC.

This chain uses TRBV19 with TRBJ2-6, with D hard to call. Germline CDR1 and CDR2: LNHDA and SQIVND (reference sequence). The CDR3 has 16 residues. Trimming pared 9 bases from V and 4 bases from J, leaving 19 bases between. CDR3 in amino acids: CASKELLTAGANVLTF. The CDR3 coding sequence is TGTGCCAGCAAAGAACTGCTCACGGCCGGGGCCAACGTCCTGACTTTC.

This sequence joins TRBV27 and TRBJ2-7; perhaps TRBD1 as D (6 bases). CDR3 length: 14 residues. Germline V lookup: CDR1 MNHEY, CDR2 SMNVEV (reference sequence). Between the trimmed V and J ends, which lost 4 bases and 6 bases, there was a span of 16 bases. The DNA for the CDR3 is TGTGCCAGCAGTTATGTCCGGACAGAGAGCGAGCAGTACTTC. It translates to CASSYVRTESEQYF.

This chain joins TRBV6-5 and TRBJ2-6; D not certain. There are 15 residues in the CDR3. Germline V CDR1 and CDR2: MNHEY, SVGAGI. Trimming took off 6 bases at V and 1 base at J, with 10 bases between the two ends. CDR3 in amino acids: CASSPSESGANVLTF. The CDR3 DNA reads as TGTGCCAGCAGCCCCTCTGAATCTGGGGCCAACGTCCTGACTTTC.

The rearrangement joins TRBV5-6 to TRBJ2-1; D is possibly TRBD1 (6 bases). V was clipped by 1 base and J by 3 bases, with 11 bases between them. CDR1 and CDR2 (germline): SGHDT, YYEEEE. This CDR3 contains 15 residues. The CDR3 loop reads CASSLPGDDYNEQFF. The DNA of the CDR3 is TGTGCCAGCAGCTTGCCAGGGGATGACTACAATGAGCAGTTCTTC. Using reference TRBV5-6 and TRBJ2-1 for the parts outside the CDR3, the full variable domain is DAGVTQSPTHLIKTRGQQVTLRCSPKSGHDTVSWYQQALGQGPQFIFQYYEEEERQRGNFPDRFSGHQFPNYSSELNVNALLLGDSALYLCASSLPGDDYNEQFFGPGTRLTVL.

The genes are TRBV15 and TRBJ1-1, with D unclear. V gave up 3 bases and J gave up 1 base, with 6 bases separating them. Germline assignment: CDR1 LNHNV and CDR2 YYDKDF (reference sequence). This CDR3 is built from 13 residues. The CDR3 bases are TGTGCCACCAGCAGGGCCTGGAACACTGAAGCTTTCTTT. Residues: CATSRAWNTEAFF. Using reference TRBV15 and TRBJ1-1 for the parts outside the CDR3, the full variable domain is DAMVIQNPRYQVTQFGKPVTLSCSQTLNHNVMYWYQQKSSQAPKLLFHYYDKDFNNEADTPDNFQSRRPNTSFCFLDIRSPGLGDTAMYLCATSRAWNTEAFFGQGTRLTVV.

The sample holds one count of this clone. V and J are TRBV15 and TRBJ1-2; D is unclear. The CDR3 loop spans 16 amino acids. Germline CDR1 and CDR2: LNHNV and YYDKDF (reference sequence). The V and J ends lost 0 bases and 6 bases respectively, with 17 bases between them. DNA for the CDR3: TGTGCCACCAGCAGAGATAAAAACCCCTCCCGGGATGGCTACACCTTC. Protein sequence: CATSRDKNPSRDGYTF.

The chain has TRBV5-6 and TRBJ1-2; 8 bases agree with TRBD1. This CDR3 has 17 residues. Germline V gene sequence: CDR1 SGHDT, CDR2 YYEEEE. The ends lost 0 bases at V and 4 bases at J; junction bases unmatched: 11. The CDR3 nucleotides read TGTGCCAGCAGCTTGGAGGCAGGGGGCGGTTCGGGCTATGGCTACACCTTC. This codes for CASSLEAGGGSGYGYTF. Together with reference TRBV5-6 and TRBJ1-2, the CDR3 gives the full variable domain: DAGVTQSPTHLIKTRGQQVTLRCSPKSGHDTVSWYQQALGQGPQFIFQYYEEEERQRGNFPDRFSGHQFPNYSSELNVNALLLGDSALYLCASSLEAGGGSGYGYTFGSGTRLTVV.

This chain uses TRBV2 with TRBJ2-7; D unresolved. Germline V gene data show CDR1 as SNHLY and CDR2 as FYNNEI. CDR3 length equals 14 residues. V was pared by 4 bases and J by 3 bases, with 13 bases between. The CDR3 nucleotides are TGTGCCAGCAGTGTTATCCCGAGGAGCTACGAGCAGTACTTC. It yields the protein CASSVIPRSYEQYF.

CDR3 protein: CASRMTGGAGYTF. The CDR3 nucleotides are TGTGCCAGCAGGATGACCGGGGGGGCTGGCTACACCTTC. The V gene is TRBV5-4, the J gene TRBJ1-2, with D tentatively TRBD1 (6 bases). CDR1 is SGHNT, CDR2 YYREEE, per germline (reference sequence). V was cut by 5 bases and J by 7 bases, with 15 bases left in between. The CDR3 sequence is 13 residues long.

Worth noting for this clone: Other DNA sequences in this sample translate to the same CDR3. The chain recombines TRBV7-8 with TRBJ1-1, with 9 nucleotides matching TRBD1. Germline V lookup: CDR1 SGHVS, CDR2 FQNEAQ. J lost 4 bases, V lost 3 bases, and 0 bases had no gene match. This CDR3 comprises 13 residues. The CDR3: CASSLTGGTEAFF. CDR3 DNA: TGTGCCAGCAGCTTGACAGGGGGCACTGAAGCTTTCTTT.

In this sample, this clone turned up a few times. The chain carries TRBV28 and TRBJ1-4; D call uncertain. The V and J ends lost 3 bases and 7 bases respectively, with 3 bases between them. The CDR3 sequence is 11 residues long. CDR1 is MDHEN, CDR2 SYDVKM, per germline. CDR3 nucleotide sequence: TGTGCCAGCAGTTTGGGTGAAAAACTGTTTTTT. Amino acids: CASSLGEKLFF.

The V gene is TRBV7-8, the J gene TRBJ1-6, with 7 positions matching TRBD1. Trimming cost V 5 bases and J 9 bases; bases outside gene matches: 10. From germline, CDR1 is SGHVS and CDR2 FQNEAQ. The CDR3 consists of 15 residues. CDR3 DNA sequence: TGTGCCAGCAGCAGTCACAGGGGCAGTTCTTCACCCCTCCACTTT. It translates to CASSSHRGSSSPLHF.